This T cell receptor beta chain was retrieved from a study of neurological immune-mediated disorders. Volunteers attending a blood bank in Maryland, USA, served as healthy controls. Looked up from germline, CDR1 is MNHNY and CDR2 is SVGAGI (reference sequence). The CDR3 sequence is 16 residues long. V lost 4 bases and J lost 1, with 13 bases in between. The authors made cDNA by 5'RACE with 10-nucleotide random UMIs. TCRdb independently ran MiXCR on the 5' RACE reads; one entry per CDR3 protein. This repertoire shows fewer than 20,000 distinct CDR3 sequences, roughly 9% found once; its top ten account for around 45%. This clonotype was seen at least ten times.

The genes are TRBV6-6 and TRBJ2-2; possibly TRBD2 for D (6 bases). The clonotype comes from a man in his fifties or sixties in good health. Sequencing was done on a sample of CD8+ T cells from blood. CDR3 sequence: CASSFLGAGNTGELFF. The CDR3 region has the DNA TGTGCCAGCAGTTTTCTCGGAGCGGGGAACACCGGGGAGCTGTTTTTT.